The 29 T cell receptor beta chains listed next were all sequenced from one sample in a study of siplizumab effects on memory and regulatory T cells. The protocol was immunoSEQ multiplex PCR, while the TCRdb copy is restricted to in-frame clones and leaves out a portion. The table lists approximately 100,000 clones, around nine tenths of them singletons. What was sequenced was non-Treg CD4+ T cells sorted from blood. Receptors were obtained from a human donor in good health.

This clone was observed once. The chain joins TRBV7-9 to TRBJ2-3, with D uncertain. The CDR3 extends over 12 amino acids. CDR1 is SEHNR, CDR2 FQNEAQ, per germline (reference sequence). Trimming took off 5 bases at V and 2 bases at J, with 5 bases between the two ends. The CDR3 nucleotides read TGTGCCAGCAGCGAGAACACAGATACGCAGTATTTT. It yields the protein CASSENTDTQYF.

This chain uses TRBV6-6 with TRBJ2-7; no definite D call. Germline V CDR1 and CDR2: MNHNY, SVGAGI (reference sequence). The CDR3 has 13 residues. V was clipped by 7 bases and J by 0 bases, with 10 bases between them. CDR3 nucleotide sequence: TGTGCCAGCAAATGGCCTAGCTCCTACGAGCAGTACTTC. Translating it yields CASKWPSSYEQYF.

The chain links TRBV2 to TRBJ2-1; 8 bases agree with TRBD2. J gave up 4 bases and V 5 bases, and 7 bases lay outside the gene matches. The germline gives CDR1 SNHLY, CDR2 FYNNEI. This CDR3 has 15 amino acids. CDR3 residues: CASSYSGSYYNEQFF. The CDR3 DNA is TGTGCCAGCAGTTACAGCGGGAGCTATTACAATGAGCAGTTCTTC.

This chain joins TRBV5-1 and TRBJ1-6; TRBD1 matches at 8 bases. After removal of 2 bases from V and 7 bases from J, the junction contained 5 bases not matched to a gene. The CDR3 runs 15 residues. Germline lookup yields CDR1 SGHRS and CDR2 YFSETQ. The CDR3 coding sequence is TGCGCCAGCAGCTTACCGGGACAGGCCAATTCACCCCTCCACTTT. Residues: CASSLPGQANSPLHF.

V and J are TRBV6-4 and TRBJ2-1; D remains unclear. V dropped 4 bases and J dropped 9 bases, with 13 bases sitting between them. Germline lookup yields CDR1 MRHNA and CDR2 SNTAGT. This CDR3 contains 13 residues. The CDR3 DNA follows: TGTGCCAGCAGTGCGACCCGGAAAGGTGAGCAGTTCTTC. Protein sequence: CASSATRKGEQFF.

The V and J genes are TRBV6-6 and TRBJ2-7; 7 nucleotides match TRBD1. Germline-derived CDR1 and CDR2 are MNHNY and SVGAGI (reference sequence). This CDR3 has 14 residues. V gave up 0 bases and J gave up 6 bases; unmatched junction bases: 5. The chain's CDR3 is CASSYSRGRGEQYF. Here the CDR3 DNA reads TGTGCCAGCAGTTACTCTAGGGGGCGAGGCGAGCAGTACTTC.

This sequence joins TRBV4-2 and TRBJ2-3, with D tentatively TRBD2 (6 bases). The germline CDR1 and CDR2 sequences are LGHNA and YNFKEQ. With 0 bases removed from V and 4 bases from J, the gap between germline ends came to 14 bases. The CDR3 has 16 residues. DNA of the CDR3: TGTGCCAGCAGCCAAGAGTGGTCTAGCGTGGCAGATACGCAGTATTTT. Amino acids: CASSQEWSSVADTQYF.

This clone was counted a few times. The rearrangement links TRBV7-9 to TRBJ1-2; D remains unclear. This CDR3 is built from 15 residues. From germline, CDR1 is SEHNR and CDR2 FQNEAQ (reference sequence). V dropped 0 bases and J dropped 3 bases, with 11 bases sitting between them. CDR3 DNA sequence: TGTGCCAGCAGCTTAGCATCAGTGGAACACTATGGCTACACCTTC. As protein: CASSLASVEHYGYTF.

V usage is TRBV18 and J usage is TRBJ1-5; the match to TRBD1 covers 9 bases. The CDR3 has 15 amino acids. CDR1 is KGHSH, CDR2 LQKENI, per germline. Unmatched junction bases numbered 6, after V lost 3 bases and J lost 6 bases. The CDR3: CASSPQGTGLQPQHF. The CDR3 DNA is TGTGCCAGCTCACCCCAGGGGACAGGGCTTCAGCCCCAGCATTTT.

The chain carries TRBV7-9 and TRBJ2-2; 8 bases align to TRBD2. V shed 8 bases, J shed 0 bases, and the junction held 8 bases outside the gene matches. The CDR3 has 16 residues. Germline V gene sequence: CDR1 SEHNR, CDR2 FQNEAQ (reference sequence). As DNA, the CDR3 is TGTGCCAGCCGACTAGCGACAAACCCGAACACCGGGGAGCTGTTTTTT. It yields the protein CASRLATNPNTGELFF.

V and J are TRBV7-2 and TRBJ2-7; 11 bases match TRBD1. Looked up from germline, CDR1 is SGHTA and CDR2 is FQGNSA. This CDR3 spans 15 amino acids. Germline trimming cut 3 bases from V and 7 bases from J; bases unmatched to any gene: 8. CDR3 in amino acids: CASSFTGTGGREQYF. For the CDR3, the DNA is TGTGCCAGCAGCTTTACCGGGACAGGGGGGCGAGAGCAGTACTTC.

The CDR3 sequence: CASSQADVHGYTF. CDR3 sequence (DNA): TGTGCCAGCAGCCAAGCGGACGTTCATGGCTACACCTTC. The rearrangement links TRBV14 to TRBJ1-2; D is undetermined. Germline-derived CDR1 and CDR2 are SGHDN and FVKESK. Deletions cut 1 base from V and 6 bases from J, with 9 bases between. The CDR3 runs 13 residues. The full variable domain, in which reference TRBV14 and TRBJ1-2 provide the parts outside the CDR3, is EAGVTQFPSHSVIEKGQTVTLRCDPISGHDNLYWYRRVMGKEIKFLLHFVKESKQDESGMPNNRFLAERTGGTYSTLKVQPAELEDSGVYFCASSQADVHGYTFGSGTRLTVV.

The V gene is TRBV28, the J gene TRBJ2-2; a weak D match, TRBD2 (6 bases). V lost 2 bases to trimming and J lost 6 bases, with 13 bases between them. Germline lookup yields CDR1 MDHEN and CDR2 SYDVKM. The CDR3 length is 15 residues. The CDR3 region has the DNA TGTGCCAGCAGTTTACCTAGCGCCGAACCCGGGGAGCTGTTTTTT. It codes for CASSLPSAEPGELFF.

V gene TRBV9 combines with J gene TRBJ2-1; D ambiguous. The CDR3 sequence is 12 residues long. V gave up 0 bases and J gave up 9 bases, with 7 bases separating them. CDR1 is SGDLS, CDR2 YYNGEE, per germline. The CDR3 DNA reads as TGTGCCAGCAGCGTAGAATACGGTGAGCAGTTCTTC. Encoded protein: CASSVEYGEQFF.

The chain couples TRBV19 to TRBJ1-2, with 9 bases matching TRBD1. The CDR3 totals 15 residues. Unmatched junction bases numbered 13, after V lost 10 bases and J lost 4 bases. Germline-derived CDR1 and CDR2 are LNHDA and SQIVND (reference sequence). CDR3 DNA: TGTGCCACCAGCCAGACAGGGGGAAGCTCCTATGGCTACACCTTC. Amino acid sequence: CATSQTGGSSYGYTF.

The chain uses TRBV6-5 and TRBJ2-1; no definite D call. The CDR3 extends over 12 amino acids. V was cut by 6 bases and J by 3 bases, with 6 bases left in between. CDR1 and CDR2 (germline): MNHEY, SVGAGI. Here the CDR3 DNA reads TGTGCCAGCAGCCCCGGCTACAATGAGCAGTTCTTC. It specifies CASSPGYNEQFF.

This chain uses TRBV9 with TRBJ2-1; 8 bases align to TRBD2. The CDR3 spans 15 residues. J lost 5 bases, V lost 0 bases, and 4 bases had no gene match. Germline V gives CDR1 SGDLS, CDR2 YYNGEE. The CDR3 region is CASSVAHSGNNEQFF. Here the CDR3 DNA reads TGTGCCAGCAGCGTAGCTCATAGCGGGAACAATGAGCAGTTCTTC.

The chain recombines TRBV7-8 with TRBJ2-5, with 13 positions matching TRBD2. The CDR3 is 13 amino acids. Germline assignment: CDR1 SGHVS and CDR2 FQNEAQ. V trimming: 5 bases; J trimming: 11 bases; junction bases outside the gene matches: 5. The CDR3 DNA sequence: TGTGCCAGCAGCGGGCGGGGACTAGCGGGGCAGTACTTC. This sequence encodes CASSGRGLAGQYF.

The V and J genes are TRBV18 and TRBJ2-3; 11 bases line up with TRBD1. The V gene's germline CDR1 is KGHSH and CDR2 LQKENI. Trimming removed 2 bases from V and 6 bases from J; junction bases left unmatched: 7. The CDR3 is made up of 16 amino acids. As DNA, the CDR3 is TGTGCCAGCTCACCAAATATAGGGACAGGGGGTGATACGCAGTATTTT. It yields the protein CASSPNIGTGGDTQYF.

This clone was recorded only once. The chain employs TRBV2 and TRBJ2-5; D is unresolved. Germline CDR1 SNHLY, CDR2 FYNNEI. V gave up 6 bases and J gave up 3 bases, with 5 bases separating them. There are 11 residues in the CDR3. This CDR3 is CASRLEETQYF. The CDR3 DNA reads TGTGCCAGCAGACTCGAAGAGACCCAGTACTTC.

This chain connects TRBV7-9 to TRBJ1-3; D gene unclear. Trimming shortened V by 0 bases and J by 0 bases, and 9 bases separated the two germline ends. There are 16 residues in the CDR3. In germline, CDR1 is SEHNR, CDR2 FQNEAQ (reference sequence). The CDR3 bases are TGTGCCAGCAGCTTAGCGGTCACCTCCTCTGGAAACACCATATATTTT. Amino acid sequence: CASSLAVTSSGNTIYF.

The rearrangement uses TRBV6-5 and TRBJ1-1; 7 positions match TRBD1. Germline V gene lookup returns CDR1 MNHEY and CDR2 SVGAGI. The junction had 10 bases not matched to a gene; V was cut back by 0 bases and J by 6 bases. This CDR3 region has 16 residues. The CDR3 here is CASSYSGKGGYSEAFF. The DNA of the CDR3 is TGTGCCAGCAGTTACTCGGGTAAAGGGGGCTATTCTGAAGCTTTCTTT.

The chain links TRBV4-3 to TRBJ2-2, with D perhaps TRBD2 (6 bases). The germline CDR1 and CDR2 sequences are LGHNA and YSLEER. This CDR3 region has 14 residues. With 6 bases removed from V and 4 bases from J, the gap between germline ends came to 12 bases. CDR3 sequence (DNA): TGCGCCAGCAGAGAACCAGCGGGCACCGGGGAGCTGTTTTTT. This codes for CASREPAGTGELFF.

The rearrangement joins TRBV9 to TRBJ1-3; 7 nucleotides line up with TRBD1. This CDR3 is 16 amino acids long. The ends lost 0 bases at V and 5 bases at J; junction bases unmatched: 8. Germline-derived CDR1 and CDR2 are SGDLS and YYNGEE. Written as DNA, the CDR3 is TGTGCCAGCAGCGTAGAAGGGCAGGGGGATAGAAACACCATATATTTT. It encodes CASSVEGQGDRNTIYF.

V is TRBV12-5 and J is TRBJ1-4; weak D call: TRBD1 (5 bases). Germline V lookup: CDR1 LGHNT, CDR2 FRNRAP. This CDR3 is built from 15 residues. V lost 5 bases, J lost 6 bases, and 16 bases lay in between. The CDR3: CASGRRDRIDEKLFF. In DNA form, the CDR3 reads TGTGCTAGTGGTCGCAGGGACCGGATCGATGAAAAACTGTTTTTT.

This chain connects TRBV6-5 to TRBJ2-3, with TRBD2 as a possible D gene (5 bases). Trimming cost V 6 bases and J 0 bases, with 13 bases left between them. The germline gives CDR1 MNHEY, CDR2 SVGAGI. The CDR3 contains 15 residues. CDR3 loop: CASRGLGGSTDTQYF. The DNA of the CDR3 is TGTGCCAGCAGGGGCTTGGGCGGGAGCACAGATACGCAGTATTTT.

Only one count was recorded for this clone. This sequence joins TRBV30 and TRBJ2-2; D not certain. The germline V and J ends were trimmed by 2 bases and 0 bases, with 4 bases remaining between them. The CDR3 loop spans 13 amino acids. The germline CDR1 and CDR2 sequences are GTSNPN and SVGIG (reference sequence). The CDR3 nucleotides are TGTGCCTGGAGTAGGGCGAACACCGGGGAGCTGTTTTTT. The encoded protein is CAWSRANTGELFF.

The chain uses TRBV27 and TRBJ1-1; D possibly corresponds to TRBD1 (6 bases). Germline V lookup: CDR1 MNHEY, CDR2 SMNVEV (reference sequence). V was cut by 6 bases and J by 1 base, with 9 bases left in between. The CDR3 loop spans 13 amino acids. As DNA, the CDR3 is TGTGCCAGCAGGGGGGCGGGGAACACTGAAGCTTTCTTT. It codes for CASRGAGNTEAFF.

J is TRBJ2-1 and V is TRBV25-1; 10 nucleotides match TRBD2. CDR1 is MGHDK, CDR2 SYGVNS, per germline. This CDR3 spans 16 amino acids. V was pared by 5 bases and J by 0 bases, with 4 bases of the junction left unmatched. The CDR3 reads CASSQASGSSYNEQFF. The CDR3 DNA follows: TGTGCCAGCAGTCAAGCTAGCGGGAGCTCCTACAATGAGCAGTTCTTC.